Listed here is a single T cell receptor beta chain. Germline lookup yields CDR1 MNHNY and CDR2 SVGAGI (reference sequence). The CDR3 sequence is 12 residues long. The germline V and J ends were trimmed by 10 bases and 2 bases, with 12 bases remaining between them. Sequencing was performed with immunoSEQ multiplex PCR; in TCRdb, only in-frame clones are kept and a portion is missing. The data contain some 96,000 clones, 88% of them singletons. The record originates from a study of blood T cell repertoires in COVID-19. The sample was peripheral blood. The V gene is TRBV6-6, the J gene TRBJ2-7; D possibly corresponds to TRBD2 (6 bases). The TCR comes from a human donor in a cohort sampled during active COVID-19. This chain's CDR3 is CATSGTAYEQYF. In DNA, the CDR3 is TGTGCCACCTCAGGGACTGCCTACGAGCAGTACTTC.